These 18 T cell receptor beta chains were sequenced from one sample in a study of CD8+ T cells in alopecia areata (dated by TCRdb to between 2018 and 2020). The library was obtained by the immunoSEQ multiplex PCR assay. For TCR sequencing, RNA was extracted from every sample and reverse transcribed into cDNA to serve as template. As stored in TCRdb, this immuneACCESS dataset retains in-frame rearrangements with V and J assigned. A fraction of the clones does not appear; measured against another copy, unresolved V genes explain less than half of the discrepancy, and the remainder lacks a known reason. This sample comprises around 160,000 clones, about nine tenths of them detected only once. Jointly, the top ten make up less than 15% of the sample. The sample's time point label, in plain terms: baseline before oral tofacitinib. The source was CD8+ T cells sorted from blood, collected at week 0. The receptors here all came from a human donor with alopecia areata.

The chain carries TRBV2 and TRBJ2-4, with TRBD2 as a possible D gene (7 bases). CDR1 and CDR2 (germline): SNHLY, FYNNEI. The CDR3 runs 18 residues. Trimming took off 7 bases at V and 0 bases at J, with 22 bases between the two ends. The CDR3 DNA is TGTGCCAGCACCTCCCGGGGGGCACGTTATCTAGCCAAAAACATTCAGTACTTC. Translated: CASTSRGARYLAKNIQYF.

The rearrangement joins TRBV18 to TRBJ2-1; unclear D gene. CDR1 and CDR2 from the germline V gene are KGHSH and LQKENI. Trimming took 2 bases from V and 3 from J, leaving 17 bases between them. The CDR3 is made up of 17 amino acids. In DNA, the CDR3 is TGTGCCAGCTCACCAAGCTCGCTAACAGAGGTCTACAATGAGCAGTTCTTC. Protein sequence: CASSPSSLTEVYNEQFF.

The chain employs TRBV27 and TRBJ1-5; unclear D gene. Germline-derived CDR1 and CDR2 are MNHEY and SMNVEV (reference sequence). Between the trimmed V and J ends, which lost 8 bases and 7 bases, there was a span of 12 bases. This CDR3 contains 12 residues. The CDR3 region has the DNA TGTGCCAGCGGCGACGGGTGGCAGCCCCAGCATTTT. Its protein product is CASGDGWQPQHF.

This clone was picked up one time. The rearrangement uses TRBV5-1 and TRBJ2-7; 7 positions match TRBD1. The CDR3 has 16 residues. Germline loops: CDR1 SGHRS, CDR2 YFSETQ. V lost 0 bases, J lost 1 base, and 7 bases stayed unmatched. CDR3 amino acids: CASSLAEGQRSYEQYF. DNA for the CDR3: TGCGCCAGCAGCTTGGCCGAGGGACAGAGGTCCTACGAGCAGTACTTC. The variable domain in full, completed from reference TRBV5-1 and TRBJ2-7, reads KAGVTQTPRYLIKTRGQQVTLSCSPISGHRSVSWYQQTPGQGLQFLFEYFSETQRNKGNFPGRFSGRQFSNSRSEMNVSTLELGDSALYLCASSLAEGQRSYEQYFGPGTRLTVT.

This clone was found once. The CDR3 bases are TGTGCCTGGAGTGCGCCCGACAGGGAGGGCACTGAAGCTTTCTTT. Translating it yields CAWSAPDREGTEAFF. The chain recombines TRBV30 with TRBJ1-1, with TRBD1 matching 7 bases. There are 15 residues in the CDR3. Germline CDR1 reads GTSNPN; CDR2 reads SVGIG (reference sequence). V dropped 1 base and J dropped 4; count of bases not matched to a gene: 9.

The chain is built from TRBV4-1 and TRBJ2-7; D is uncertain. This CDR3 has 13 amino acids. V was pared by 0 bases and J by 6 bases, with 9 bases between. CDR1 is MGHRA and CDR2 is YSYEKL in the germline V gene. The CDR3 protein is CASSQESVVEQYF. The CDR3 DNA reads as TGCGCCAGCAGCCAAGAGTCAGTGGTCGAGCAGTACTTC.

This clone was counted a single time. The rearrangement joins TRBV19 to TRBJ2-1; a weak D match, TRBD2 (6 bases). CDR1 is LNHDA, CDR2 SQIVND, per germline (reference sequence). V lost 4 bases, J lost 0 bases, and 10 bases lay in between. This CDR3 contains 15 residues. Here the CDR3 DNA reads TGTGCCAGTAGTACTGCGGGGAGCTCCTACAATGAGCAGTTCTTC. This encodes CASSTAGSSYNEQFF.

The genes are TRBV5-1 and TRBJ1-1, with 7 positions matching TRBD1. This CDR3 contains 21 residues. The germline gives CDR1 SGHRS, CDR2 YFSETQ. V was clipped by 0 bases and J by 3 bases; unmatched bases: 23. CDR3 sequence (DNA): TGCGCCAGCAGCTTGGGTGTTTGTTGTGGACAGGTGGAGAAGTTTGACACTGAAGCTTTCTTT. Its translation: CASSLGVCCGQVEKFDTEAFF.

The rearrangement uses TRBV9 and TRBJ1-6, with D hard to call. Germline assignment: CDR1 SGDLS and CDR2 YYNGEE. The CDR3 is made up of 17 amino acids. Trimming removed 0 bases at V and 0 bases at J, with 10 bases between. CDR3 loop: CASSVDRVSSYNSPLHF. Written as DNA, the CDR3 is TGTGCCAGCAGCGTAGACCGGGTGAGCTCCTATAATTCACCCCTCCACTTT.

The CDR3 DNA reads TGCAGCGTTGGACTGAACTATGGCTACACCTTC. Translated, it gives CSVGLNYGYTF. The chain couples TRBV29-1 to TRBJ1-2, with D unclear. Germline CDR1 reads SQVTM; CDR2 reads ANQGSEA. CDR3 size: 11 residues. Trimming removed 4 bases at V and 2 bases at J, with 5 bases between.

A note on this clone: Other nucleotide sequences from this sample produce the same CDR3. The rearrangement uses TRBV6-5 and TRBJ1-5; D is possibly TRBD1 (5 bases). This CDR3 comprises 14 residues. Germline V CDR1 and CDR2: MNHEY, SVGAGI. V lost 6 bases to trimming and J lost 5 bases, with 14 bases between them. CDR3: CASSYSGTYQPQHF. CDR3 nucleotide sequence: TGTGCCAGCAGCTATTCCGGGACCTATCAGCCCCAGCATTTT.

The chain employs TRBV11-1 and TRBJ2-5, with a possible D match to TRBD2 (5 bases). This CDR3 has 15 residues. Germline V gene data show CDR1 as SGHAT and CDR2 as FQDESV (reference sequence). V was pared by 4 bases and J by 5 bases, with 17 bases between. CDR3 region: CASSYTLAEDETQYF. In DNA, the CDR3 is TGTGCCAGCAGCTACACCCTAGCAGAAGATGAGACCCAGTACTTC. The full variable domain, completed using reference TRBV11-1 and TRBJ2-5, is EAEVAQSPRYKITEKSQAVAFWCDPISGHATLYWYRQILGQGPELLVQFQDESVVDDSQLPKDRFSAERLKGVDSTLKIQPAELGDSAMYLCASSYTLAEDETQYFGPGTRLLVL.

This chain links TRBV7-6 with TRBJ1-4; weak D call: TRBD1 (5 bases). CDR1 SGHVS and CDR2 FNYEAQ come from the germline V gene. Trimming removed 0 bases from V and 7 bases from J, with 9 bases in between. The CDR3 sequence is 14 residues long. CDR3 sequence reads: CASSLADGGEKLFF. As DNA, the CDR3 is TGTGCCAGCAGCTTAGCAGACGGGGGTGAAAAACTGTTTTTT. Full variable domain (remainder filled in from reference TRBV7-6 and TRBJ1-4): GAGVSQSPRYKVTKRGQDVALRCDPISGHVSLYWYRQALGQGPEFLTYFNYEAQQDKSGLPNDRFSAERPEGSISTLTIQRTEQRDSAMYRCASSLADGGEKLFFGSGTQLSVL.

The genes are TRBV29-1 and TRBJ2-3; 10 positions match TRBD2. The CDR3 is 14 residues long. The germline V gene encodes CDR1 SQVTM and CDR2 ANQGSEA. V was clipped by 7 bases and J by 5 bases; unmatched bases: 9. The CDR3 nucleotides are TGCAGCGCAAATCAGCGGGGGGGAGAAGATACGCAGTATTTT. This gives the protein CSANQRGGEDTQYF.

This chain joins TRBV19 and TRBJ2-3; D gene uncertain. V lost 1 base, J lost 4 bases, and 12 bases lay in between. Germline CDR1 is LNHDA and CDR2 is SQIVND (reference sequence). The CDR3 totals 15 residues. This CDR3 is CASSIGGKGPDTQYF. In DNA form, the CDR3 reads TGTGCCAGTAGTATAGGTGGGAAAGGTCCAGATACGCAGTATTTT.

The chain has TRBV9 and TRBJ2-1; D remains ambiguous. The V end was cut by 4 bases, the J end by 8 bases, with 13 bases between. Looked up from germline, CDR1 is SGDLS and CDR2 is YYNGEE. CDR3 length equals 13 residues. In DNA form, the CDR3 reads TGTGCCAGCAGCCCTCGTTTGGGCCATGAGCAGTTCTTC. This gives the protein CASSPRLGHEQFF.

The CDR3 nucleotides are TGTGCCAGCAGCGTAGCCGTGACAGGAATCTACAATGAGCAGTTCTTC. This gives the protein CASSVAVTGIYNEQFF. The V gene is TRBV9, the J gene TRBJ2-1; the D gene is possibly TRBD1 (6 bases). Germline CDR1 SGDLS, CDR2 YYNGEE. V lost 0 bases and J lost 3, with 13 bases in between. The CDR3 spans 16 residues.

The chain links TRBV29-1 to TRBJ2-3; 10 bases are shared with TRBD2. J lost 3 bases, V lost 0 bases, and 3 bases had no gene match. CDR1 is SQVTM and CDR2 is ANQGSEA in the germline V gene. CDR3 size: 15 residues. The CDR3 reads CSVEESGRATDTQYF. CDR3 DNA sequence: TGCAGCGTTGAAGAAAGCGGGAGGGCGACAGATACGCAGTATTTT.